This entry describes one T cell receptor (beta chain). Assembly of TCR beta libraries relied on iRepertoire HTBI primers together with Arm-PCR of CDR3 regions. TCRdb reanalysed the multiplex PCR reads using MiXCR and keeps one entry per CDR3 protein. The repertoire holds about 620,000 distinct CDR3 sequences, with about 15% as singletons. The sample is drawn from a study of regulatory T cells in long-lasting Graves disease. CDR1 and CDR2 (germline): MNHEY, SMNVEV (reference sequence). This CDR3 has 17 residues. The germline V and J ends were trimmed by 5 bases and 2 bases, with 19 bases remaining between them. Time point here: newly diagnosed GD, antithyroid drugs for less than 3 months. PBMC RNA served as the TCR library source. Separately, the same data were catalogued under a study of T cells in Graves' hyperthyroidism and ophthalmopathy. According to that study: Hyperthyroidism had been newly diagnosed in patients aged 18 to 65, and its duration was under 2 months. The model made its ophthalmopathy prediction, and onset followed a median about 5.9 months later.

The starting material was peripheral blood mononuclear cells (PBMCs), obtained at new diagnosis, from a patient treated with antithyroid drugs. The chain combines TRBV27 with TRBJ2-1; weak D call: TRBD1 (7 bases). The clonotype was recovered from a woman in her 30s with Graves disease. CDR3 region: CASSGGGGGRPYNEQFF. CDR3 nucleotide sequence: TGTGCCAGCAGTGGGGGAGGAGGGGGCAGACCCTACAATGAGCAGTTCTTC.